This TCR beta chain was profiled in a study of T-cell reconstitution after alpha-beta-depleted transplantation in children. CDR1 SGHDT and CDR2 YYEEEE come from the germline V gene. The CDR3 runs to 13 residues. The V end lost 4 bases, the J end lost 5 bases, and 12 bases lay between the germline ends. Study-wide findings and caveats: T-cell numbers and diversity one year post-transplant derived largely from freshly generated T cells. Expanded graft clones numbering several hundred reportedly gave rise to alpha-beta T cells about two months after transplant. The origin of high day-60 TCRbeta diversity in some patients lay in surviving recipient T cells and thymic progenitors.

Unique molecular identifiers were built into the TCRbeta library. MiXCR, run by TCRdb on the PCR reads, gives a single entry per CDR3 protein. The sample consists of just under 350,000 distinct CDR3 sequences, about a sixth of them appearing once. This clonotype was observed at least ten times. Its antigen is unknown. V is TRBV5-6 and J is TRBJ2-5; D call uncertain. Sequenced here: PBMCs, mostly from graft donor cells, sampled 360 days after TCRalphabeta/CD19-depleted stem cell transplant. The sequence derives from a male patient between 2 and 9 years old who had a stem cell transplant for acute lymphoblastic leukemia, so the T cells may come from the graft donor. The CDR3 here is CASSPSVGETQYF. As DNA, the CDR3 is TGTGCCAGCAGCCCCTCGGTCGGGGAGACCCAGTACTTC.